One and the same sample provided the 28 T cell receptor beta chains below, sequenced in a study of T cells in Graves' hyperthyroidism and ophthalmopathy. RNA transcripts gave rise to amplified TCR beta CDR3 regions. The HTBI primer set was used in a first-round RT-PCR of the TCR CDR3. Using its own MiXCR run on the multiplex PCR reads, TCRdb lists one record per CDR3 protein. Of approximately 400,000 distinct CDR3 sequences in the sample, 15% were seen once. Sample: blood. The receptors come from a woman in her 30s with Graves' hyperthyroidism.

This clonotype was seen ten or more times. The chain carries TRBV5-1 and TRBJ2-7; TRBD1 aligns across 8 bases. This CDR3 has 15 amino acids. V trimming: 4 bases; J trimming: 1 base; junction bases outside the gene matches: 7. From germline, CDR1 is SGHRS and CDR2 YFSETQ. The CDR3 sequence is CASSRGQGESYEQYF. As DNA, the CDR3 is TGCGCCAGCAGCCGCGGACAGGGAGAATCCTACGAGCAGTACTTC.

CDR3 protein: CASTRDENTGELFF. The CDR3 coding sequence is TGTGCCAGCACCCGGGACGAGAACACCGGGGAGCTGTTTTTT. The chain combines TRBV6-1 with TRBJ2-2; D is tentatively TRBD1 or TRBD2 (5 bases each). With 7 bases removed from V and 1 base from J, the gap between germline ends came to 10 bases. Germline CDR1 MNHNS, CDR2 SASEGT. This CDR3 contains 14 residues.

The chain joins TRBV20-1 to TRBJ2-3, with a weak D call TRBD2 (6 bases). The CDR3 is 13 residues long. The germline CDR1 and CDR2 sequences are DFQATT and SNEGSKA (reference sequence). CDR3 protein: CSLGGGSTDTQYF. The DNA for the CDR3 is TGCAGCCTGGGAGGCGGGAGCACAGATACGCAGTATTTT.

The chain couples TRBV30 to TRBJ1-1; TRBD1 agrees at 9 bases. The germline V gene has CDR1 GTSNPN and CDR2 SVGIG (reference sequence). This CDR3 is built from 14 residues. Unmatched junction bases numbered 5, after V lost 1 base and J lost 5 bases. The CDR3 is CAWSAGTGNTEAFF. CDR3 nucleotide sequence: TGTGCCTGGAGTGCCGGGACAGGGAATACTGAAGCTTTCTTT.

This clonotype has just a few counts. This sequence joins TRBV9 and TRBJ1-1; D not resolved. The CDR3 extends over 16 amino acids. Germline CDR1 and CDR2: SGDLS and YYNGEE. The V end lost 0 bases, the J end lost 3 bases, and 15 bases lay between the germline ends. The CDR3 coding sequence is TGTGCCAGCAGCGTAGTATCGGACGGGCTGGACACTGAAGCTTTCTTT. Translated: CASSVVSDGLDTEAFF.

The chain employs TRBV6-2 or TRBV6-3 and TRBJ2-2; TRBD2 agrees at 11 bases. The V gene's germline CDR1 is MNHEY and CDR2 SVGEGT. The CDR3 covers 19 residues. V dropped 2 bases and J dropped 3; count of bases not matched to a gene: 11. For the CDR3, the DNA is TGTGCCAGCAGTTACCTCGTCCCTAGCGGGAGGAGATACACCGGGGAGCTGTTTTTT. This translates into CASSYLVPSGRRYTGELFF.

There are many counts of this clonotype. The V and J genes are TRBV3-1 and TRBJ1-1; D not resolved. The V and J ends lost 4 bases and 4 bases respectively, with 13 bases between them. Germline values: CDR1 LGHDT, CDR2 YNNKEL (reference sequence). The CDR3 extends over 14 amino acids. The CDR3 loop is CASSLYGMSTEAFF. The CDR3 DNA follows: TGTGCCAGCAGCCTTTATGGCATGAGCACTGAAGCTTTCTTT.

This clonotype was seen many times. The chain uses TRBV20-1 and TRBJ2-3, with TRBD2 identical over 13 bases. With V trimmed by 3 bases and J by 7 bases, 7 bases remained unmatched. The CDR3 is 15 residues long. The germline CDR1 and CDR2 sequences are DFQATT and SNEGSKA (reference sequence). CDR3 loop: CSARGLAGPLHTQYF. The CDR3 DNA follows: TGCAGTGCTAGGGGACTAGCGGGACCCCTCCATACGCAGTATTTT.

V gene TRBV18 combines with J gene TRBJ1-5; the D is unclear. Looked up from germline, CDR1 is KGHSH and CDR2 is LQKENI. V lost 4 bases to trimming and J lost 2 bases, with 9 bases between them. The CDR3 is 14 amino acids. The CDR3 sequence: CASSQGSGNQPQHF. DNA of the CDR3: TGTGCCAGCTCACAGGGTTCGGGCAATCAGCCCCAGCATTTT.

J is TRBJ2-7 and V is TRBV20-1; D may correspond to TRBD1 or TRBD2 (5 bases each). CDR1 and CDR2 (germline): DFQATT, SNEGSKA (reference sequence). V gave up 3 bases and J gave up 0 bases, with 12 bases separating them. The CDR3 is 14 amino acids. The CDR3 DNA sequence: TGCAGTGCTAGCTTCGTGGGACGCTCCTACGAGCAGTACTTC. Its protein product is CSASFVGRSYEQYF.

This clonotype was found many times. This chain connects TRBV5-1 to TRBJ2-7, with D uncertain. This CDR3 contains 12 residues. Germline CDR1 is SGHRS and CDR2 is YFSETQ. V was pared by 0 bases and J by 3 bases, with 4 bases between. The CDR3 sequence is CASSLGYYEQYF. DNA of the CDR3: TGCGCCAGCAGCTTGGGATACTACGAGCAGTACTTC.

The sample holds many counts of this clonotype. The V gene is TRBV28, the J gene TRBJ2-1, with D unclear. This CDR3 is built from 15 residues. V was pared by 2 bases and J by 7 bases, with 15 bases between. The V gene's germline CDR1 is MDHEN and CDR2 SYDVKM. The DNA for the CDR3 is TGTGCCAGCAGTTTAAACCCCCCCCGACTGAATGAGCAGTTCTTC. Protein sequence: CASSLNPPRLNEQFF.

This clonotype has just a few counts. This may come from a read error, since a much larger clone is one base off. V gene TRBV11-2 combines with J gene TRBJ2-5, with D perhaps matching TRBD2 (5 bases). Trimming took off 4 bases at V and 5 bases at J, with 17 bases between the two ends. Germline CDR1 is SGHAT and CDR2 is FQNNGV. This CDR3 is 15 amino acids long. CDR3 region: CASSSYGGGSETQYF. DNA of the CDR3: TGTGCCAGCAGCTCCTATGGCGGTGGGAGCGAGACCCAGTACTTC.

The sample holds a few counts of this clonotype. The chain recombines TRBV7-2 with TRBJ1-5; no definite D call. Germline V gives CDR1 SGHTA, CDR2 FQGNSA. This CDR3 comprises 12 residues. Trimming left V 2 bases short and J 6 bases short, with 5 bases between. The CDR3 loop is CASSLFAQPQHF. In DNA, the CDR3 is TGTGCCAGCAGCTTATTCGCTCAGCCCCAGCATTTT.

This clonotype was seen ten or more times. V gene TRBV15 combines with J gene TRBJ2-7; no firm D call. There are 14 residues in the CDR3. V lost 5 bases and J 0 bases, leaving 11 bases between the germline ends. Germline assignment: CDR1 LNHNV and CDR2 YYDKDF (reference sequence). CDR3 protein: CATSLRRHSYEQYF. In nucleotides, the CDR3 is TGTGCCACCAGCCTACGACGACACTCCTACGAGCAGTACTTC.

V gene TRBV9 combines with J gene TRBJ2-1, with TRBD2 identical over 9 bases. Trimming cost V 4 bases and J 4 bases; bases outside gene matches: 9. The CDR3 has 16 residues. CDR1 SGDLS and CDR2 YYNGEE come from the germline V gene. CDR3 bases: TGTGCCAGCAGCCCCCTGGCGGGAGGGTATTACAATGAGCAGTTCTTC. Amino acids: CASSPLAGGYYNEQFF.

The sample holds a few counts of this clonotype. The chain combines TRBV28 with TRBJ1-1; 7 bases fit TRBD1. CDR3 size: 15 residues. The junction had 10 bases not matched to a gene; V was cut back by 5 bases and J by 4 bases. From germline, CDR1 is MDHEN and CDR2 SYDVKM. CDR3 protein: CASSQPTGAFTEAFF. The CDR3 bases are TGTGCCAGCAGTCAACCTACAGGGGCATTCACTGAAGCTTTCTTT.

The chain is built from TRBV30 and TRBJ1-4, with 8 nucleotides matching TRBD1. This CDR3 region has 16 residues. With 2 bases clipped from V and 0 bases from J, the junction kept 5 bases outside the gene matches. From germline, CDR1 is GTSNPN and CDR2 SVGIG (reference sequence). CDR3 amino acids: CAWSQGQVSTNEKLFF. The CDR3 nucleotides read TGTGCCTGGAGTCAGGGACAGGTGTCAACTAATGAAAAACTGTTTTTT.

Worth noting for this clonotype: This may stem from a read error, because a much larger clone lies one nucleotide away. The chain uses TRBV28 and TRBJ2-5; either TRBD1 or TRBD2 may supply D (6 bases each). The V gene's germline CDR1 is MDHEN and CDR2 SYDVKM. CDR3 length equals 15 residues. The V and J ends lost 5 bases and 7 bases respectively, with 20 bases between them. The CDR3 loop reads CASSPRTAAGGTQYF. As DNA, the CDR3 is TGTGCCAGCAGTCCTAGGACAGCCGCCGGGGGGACCCAGTACTTC.

This clonotype has more than one count but fewer than ten. J is TRBJ1-2 and V is TRBV7-9; D is undetermined. Germline V gene sequence: CDR1 SEHNR, CDR2 FQNEAQ (reference sequence). This CDR3 contains 18 residues. V was shortened by 1 base and J by 2 bases, with 20 bases between the two germline ends. The CDR3 DNA reads TGTGCCAGCAGCTTAGTGGTTCCAGGACGAGCCAGGAACTATGGCTACACCTTC. Protein: CASSLVVPGRARNYGYTF.

This clonotype was seen ten or more times. The CDR3 DNA reads as TGTGCCAGTAGACTGACAGGGGGAGGCCAGCCCCAGCATTTT. As protein: CASRLTGGGQPQHF. V and J are TRBV19 and TRBJ1-5; TRBD1 matches 9 bases. Germline lookup yields CDR1 LNHDA and CDR2 SQIVND (reference sequence). The CDR3 loop spans 14 amino acids. Trimming at V came to 6 bases and at J to 7 bases, leaving 7 bases not matched to a gene.

The gene calls are TRBV20-1 and TRBJ2-5; TRBD2 agrees at 8 bases. The junction had 23 bases not matched to a gene; V was cut back by 0 bases and J by 5 bases. CDR3 length equals 20 residues. Germline V gene sequence: CDR1 DFQATT, CDR2 SNEGSKA (reference sequence). The chain's CDR3 is CSARERAGKTYGRGGETQYF. DNA of the CDR3: TGCAGTGCTAGAGAGAGAGCGGGAAAGACCTACGGGAGGGGCGGGGAGACCCAGTACTTC.

This clonotype was seen a handful of times. The rearrangement joins TRBV27 to TRBJ2-7; the D is unclear. The V gene's germline CDR1 is MNHEY and CDR2 SMNVEV (reference sequence). The CDR3 consists of 13 residues. Trimming cost V 6 bases and J 9 bases, with 18 bases left between them. The CDR3 sequence: CASRDPHADWQYF. The CDR3 DNA follows: TGTGCCAGCAGAGACCCCCATGCTGATTGGCAGTACTTC.

The chain uses TRBV6-1 and TRBJ2-2, with TRBD1 identical over 7 bases. After removal of 5 bases from V and 14 bases from J, the junction contained 5 bases not matched to a gene. There are 11 residues in the CDR3. Germline V CDR1 and CDR2: MNHNS, SASEGT. CDR3 in DNA: TGTGCCAGCAGTACACAGGGGATTCTGTTTTTT. Protein: CASSTQGILFF.

This clonotype showed up just a few times. The chain carries TRBV27 and TRBJ1-3; D not resolved. CDR3 length: 13 residues. Germline values: CDR1 MNHEY, CDR2 SMNVEV (reference sequence). The germline V and J ends were trimmed by 6 bases and 4 bases, with 10 bases remaining between them. The CDR3 DNA is TGTGCCAGCAGGCGGGGATCGGGAAACACCATATATTTT. Translated: CASRRGSGNTIYF.

This clonotype was recorded at least ten times. The J gene is TRBJ2-2, the V gene TRBV2; D possibly corresponds to TRBD2 (5 bases). The CDR3 totals 14 residues. Trimming removed 6 bases from V and 3 bases from J, with 11 bases in between. The germline gives CDR1 SNHLY, CDR2 FYNNEI. DNA of the CDR3: TGTGCCAGCAGGACTACTATCCACACCGGGGAGCTGTTTTTT. Its translation is CASRTTIHTGELFF. The whole variable domain, filled in from reference TRBV2 and TRBJ2-2, reads EPEVTQTPSHQVTQMGQEVILRCVPISNHLYFYWYRQILGQKVEFLVSFYNNEISEKSEIFDDQFSVERPDGSNFTLKIRSTKLEDSAMYFCASRTTIHTGELFFGEGSRLTVL.

The chain links TRBV4-2 to TRBJ2-7, with 7 positions matching TRBD2. Germline V gene lookup returns CDR1 LGHNA and CDR2 YNFKEQ. The CDR3 is 16 amino acids. V lost 0 bases and J lost 2; bases outside the gene matches: 7. CDR3 DNA sequence: TGTGCCAGCAGCCAAGATGCCAGCGGGGTAACCTACGAGCAGTACTTC. It translates to CASSQDASGVTYEQYF.

This clonotype was counted only a few times. Just one base apart from a much larger clone, this may be a read error. This chain uses TRBV28 with TRBJ2-1; perhaps TRBD1 as D (7 bases). The CDR3 runs to 15 residues. Looked up from germline, CDR1 is MDHEN and CDR2 is SYDVKM. This chain's CDR3 is CASSRGGAGYSEQFF. CDR3 sequence (DNA): TGTGCCAGCAGCCGAGGGGGCGCGGGATACAGTGAGCAGTTCTTC. The full variable domain, completed using reference TRBV28 and TRBJ2-1, is DVKVTQSSRYLVKRTGEKVFLECVQDMDHENMFWYRQDPGLGLRLIYFSYDVKMKEKGDIPEGYSVSREKKERFSLILESASTNQTSMYLCASSRGGAGYSEQFFGPGTRLTVL.